The clone carrying this T cell receptor (beta chain) was counted a single time. Its antigen remains unknown. One end of the junction varies from germline; a read error may be responsible. The sample belongs to a study of shared clonotypes between healthy human individuals. Findings of the study overall: Against clonotypes common to all four donors, non-shared ones had lower generation probabilities.

Assay used: immunoSEQ multiplex PCR; TCRdb lists only in-frame clones, some missing. The sample records fewer than 1.6 million clones, approximately 98.5% being singletons. This CDR3 comprises 12 residues. CDR1 is LNHNV, CDR2 YYDKDF, per germline (reference sequence). V gene TRBV15 combines with J gene TRBJ2-1; unclear D gene. The sequence derives from a man aged 25-45 years in good health. Sequencing input: naive CD4+ T cells sorted from blood. Subset reported: CD45RA+ positively selected. CDR3 in DNA: TGTGCCACCGGCAGGCATGGGGATGAGCAGTTCTTC. It codes for CATGRHGDEQFF. The whole variable domain, filled in from reference TRBV15 and TRBJ2-1, reads DAMVIQNPRYQVTQFGKPVTLSCSQTLNHNVMYWYQQKSSQAPKLLFHYYDKDFNNEADTPDNFQSRRPNTSFCFLDIRSPGLGDTAMYLCATGRHGDEQFFGPGTRLTVL.